This T cell receptor (beta chain) was identified in a study of cytomegalovirus exposure and HLA in healthy donors. Findings and limits, study-wide: In a later analysis, DRB1 alleles had the most associated TCRs; HLA-C alleles the fewest. High sensitivity and specificity were reportedly achieved when the classifier diagnosed cytomegalovirus status. Productive status was seen about 90% or about 30% of the time for most TCR beta V segments in an earlier analysis.

The CDR3 consists of 12 residues. With 10 bases removed from V and 5 bases from J, the gap between germline ends came to 14 bases. Per the germline V gene, CDR1 is MNHEY and CDR2 is SVGAGI. As for this clone: Its antigen remains unidentified.

Amplification used 60 Vbeta primers and 13 Jbeta primers. Sequenced by immunoSEQ multiplex PCR; TCRdb stores in-frame clones only, minus some. The sample gives around 240,000 clones, about four fifths of which show up once; 5% to 6% is in the top ten. This sequence joins TRBV6-5 and TRBJ1-2; the D gene is possibly TRBD1 (6 bases). The sample consisted of PBMCs. The TCR originated in a woman aged 40 to 50 in good health and CMV-seropositive. The CDR3 is CAIRTVRYGYTF. Here the CDR3 DNA reads TGTGCCATAAGGACAGTTCGATATGGCTACACCTTC.